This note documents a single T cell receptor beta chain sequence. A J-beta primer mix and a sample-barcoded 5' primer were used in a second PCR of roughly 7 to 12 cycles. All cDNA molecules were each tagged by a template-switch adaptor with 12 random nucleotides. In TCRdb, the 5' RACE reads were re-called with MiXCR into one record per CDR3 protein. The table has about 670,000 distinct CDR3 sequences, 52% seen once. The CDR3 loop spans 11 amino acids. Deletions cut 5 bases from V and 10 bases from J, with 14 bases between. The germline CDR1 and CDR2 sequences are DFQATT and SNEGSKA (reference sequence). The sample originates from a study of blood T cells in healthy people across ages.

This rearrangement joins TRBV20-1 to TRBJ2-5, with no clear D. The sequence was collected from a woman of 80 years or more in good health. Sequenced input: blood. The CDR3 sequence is CSAPKSGDQYF. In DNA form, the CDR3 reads TGCAGTGCTCCGAAAAGTGGTGACCAGTACTTC.